The 8 T cell receptor beta chains below all came from one sample that was sequenced in a study of CD8 T cells in ankylosing spondylitis. MiXCR was run by TCRdb on the 5' RACE reads, yielding one entry per CDR3 protein. The sample carries 150,000 to 200,000 distinct CDR3 sequences, about 32% recorded once. The sequencing input was synovial fluid, either unsorted or a sorted T cell fraction (not recorded which). These receptors were taken from a male donor with ankylosing spondylitis.

The V gene is TRBV9, the J gene TRBJ1-4; TRBD1 agrees at 11 bases. V was clipped by 7 bases and J by 0 bases; unmatched bases: 2. The CDR3 extends over 15 amino acids. CDR1 is SGDLS and CDR2 is YYNGEE in the germline V gene. As DNA, the CDR3 is TGTGCCAGCTCGGGACAGGGGGCAACTAATGAAAAACTGTTTTTT. Translated: CASSGQGATNEKLFF.

V is TRBV28 and J is TRBJ1-2, with unresolved D. The germline V and J ends were trimmed by 6 bases and 4 bases, with 18 bases remaining between them. The CDR3 runs to 15 residues. CDR1 and CDR2 (germline): MDHEN, SYDVKM. The DNA of the CDR3 is TGTGCCAGCAGCCCGCCTTCGACCGACATCTATGGCTACACCTTC. This gives the protein CASSPPSTDIYGYTF.

This chain links TRBV29-1 with TRBJ2-3; 8 nucleotides align to TRBD1. The CDR3 consists of 14 residues. V lost 3 bases to trimming and J lost 6 bases; unmatched junction nucleotides: 8. Germline CDR1 is SQVTM and CDR2 is ANQGSEA. CDR3 region: CSVDPRGRADTQYF. The CDR3, as DNA: TGCAGCGTTGACCCCAGGGGGCGCGCGGATACGCAGTATTTT.

The CDR3 nucleotides are TGCAGCGTTGCGAAGGCGGGTGGAGAAAAACTGTTTTTT. Amino acids: CSVAKAGGEKLFF. The gene calls are TRBV29-1 and TRBJ1-4; no firm D call. This CDR3 region has 13 residues. Trimming removed 4 bases at V and 8 bases at J, with 14 bases between. The germline V gene encodes CDR1 SQVTM and CDR2 ANQGSEA. Full variable domain (rest looked up from reference TRBV29-1 and TRBJ1-4): SAVISQKPSRDICQRGTSLTIQCQVDSQVTMMFWYRQQPGQSLTLIATANQGSEATYESGFVIDKFPISRPNLTFSTLTVSNMSPEDSSIYLCSVAKAGGEKLFFGSGTQLSVL.

This clonotype was counted a few times. The genes are TRBV6-1 and TRBJ1-4, with a possible D match to TRBD1 (6 bases). Trimming removed 3 bases from V and 0 bases from J, with 11 bases in between. The CDR3 has 16 residues. Germline V gene lookup returns CDR1 MNHNS and CDR2 SASEGT. The CDR3 here is CASSEGAGATNEKLFF. Here the CDR3 DNA reads TGTGCCAGCAGTGAGGGGGCGGGTGCAACTAATGAAAAACTGTTTTTT.

V gene TRBV28 combines with J gene TRBJ2-2, with D possibly being TRBD2 (5 bases). The CDR3 sequence is 15 residues long. Germline CDR1 reads MDHEN; CDR2 reads SYDVKM. Trimming stripped 9 bases from V and 3 bases from J, with 17 bases between. The CDR3 reads CARNQKGVDTGELFF. Written as DNA, the CDR3 is TGTGCCAGAAACCAGAAGGGAGTGGACACCGGGGAGCTGTTTTTT.

The chain has TRBV20-1 and TRBJ1-1; D might be TRBD1 (5 bases). Trimming cost V 1 base and J 3 bases, with 15 bases left between them. The length of the CDR3 is 15 residues. CDR1 and CDR2 (germline): DFQATT, SNEGSKA (reference sequence). The CDR3 nucleotides read TGCAGTGCTAGAGCGTGGGCAGCCAGGGACACTGAAGCTTTCTTT. This codes for CSARAWAARDTEAFF.

V usage is TRBV15 and J usage is TRBJ1-2; no firm D call. V was shortened by 1 base and J by 2 bases, with 5 bases between the two germline ends. This CDR3 region has 13 residues. From germline, CDR1 is LNHNV and CDR2 YYDKDF (reference sequence). The CDR3 spells CATSRVRNYGYTF. CDR3 DNA sequence: TGTGCCACCAGCAGAGTACGGAACTATGGCTACACCTTC.